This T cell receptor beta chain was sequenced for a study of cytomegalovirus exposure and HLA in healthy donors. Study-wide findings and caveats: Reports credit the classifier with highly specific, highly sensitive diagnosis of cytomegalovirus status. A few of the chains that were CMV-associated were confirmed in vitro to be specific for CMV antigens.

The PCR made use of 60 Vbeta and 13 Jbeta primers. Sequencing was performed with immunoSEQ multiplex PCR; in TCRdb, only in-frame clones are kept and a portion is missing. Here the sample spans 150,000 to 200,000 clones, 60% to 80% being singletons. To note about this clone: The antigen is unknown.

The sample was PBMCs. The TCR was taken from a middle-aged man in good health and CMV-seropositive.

The CDR3 region is CATRLLNTEAFF. CDR3 bases: TGTGCCACCCGACTCTTGAACACTGAAGCTTTCTTT. The rearrangement links TRBV2 to TRBJ1-1; D unclear. Germline assignment: CDR1 SNHLY and CDR2 FYNNEI. The CDR3 is 12 amino acids. Trimming pared 10 bases from V and 0 bases from J, leaving 9 bases between. The variable domain in full, completed from reference TRBV2 and TRBJ1-1, reads EPEVTQTPSHQVTQMGQEVILRCVPISNHLYFYWYRQILGQKVEFLVSFYNNEISEKSEIFDDQFSVERPDGSNFTLKIRSTKLEDSAMYFCATRLLNTEAFFGQGTRLTVV.